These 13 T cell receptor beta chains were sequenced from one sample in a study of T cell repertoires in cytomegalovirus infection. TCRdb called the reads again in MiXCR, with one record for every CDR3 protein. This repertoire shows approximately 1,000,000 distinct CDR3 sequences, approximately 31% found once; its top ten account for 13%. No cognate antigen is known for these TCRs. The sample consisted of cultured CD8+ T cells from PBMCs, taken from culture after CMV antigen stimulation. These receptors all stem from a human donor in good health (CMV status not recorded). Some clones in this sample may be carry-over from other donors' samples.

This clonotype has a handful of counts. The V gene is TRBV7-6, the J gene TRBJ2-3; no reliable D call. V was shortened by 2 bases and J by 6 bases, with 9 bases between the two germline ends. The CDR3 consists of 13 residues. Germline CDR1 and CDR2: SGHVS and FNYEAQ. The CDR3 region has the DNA TGTGCCAGCAGCTTAAACCTTGGCGATACGCAGTATTTT. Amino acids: CASSLNLGDTQYF.

The CDR3 is CASSVGSGGGEETQYF. The CDR3, as DNA: TGTGCCAGCAGCGTAGGAAGCGGGGGGGGAGAAGAGACCCAGTACTTC. V gene TRBV9 combines with J gene TRBJ2-5; 10 bases line up with TRBD2. CDR3 size: 16 residues. V gave up 0 bases and J gave up 3 bases; unmatched junction bases: 5. From germline, CDR1 is SGDLS and CDR2 YYNGEE. Full variable domain (missing parts from reference TRBV9 and TRBJ2-5): DSGVTQTPKHLITATGQRVTLRCSPRSGDLSVYWYQQSLDQGLQFLIQYYNGEERAKGNILERFSAQQFPDLHSELNLSSLELGDSALYFCASSVGSGGGEETQYFGPGTRLLVL.

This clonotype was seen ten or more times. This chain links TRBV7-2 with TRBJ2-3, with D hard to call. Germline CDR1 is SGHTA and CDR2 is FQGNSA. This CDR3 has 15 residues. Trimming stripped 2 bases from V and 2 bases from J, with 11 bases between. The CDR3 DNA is TGTGCCAGCAGCTTATTAGAGGAGTCCACAGATACGCAGTATTTT. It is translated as CASSLLEESTDTQYF.

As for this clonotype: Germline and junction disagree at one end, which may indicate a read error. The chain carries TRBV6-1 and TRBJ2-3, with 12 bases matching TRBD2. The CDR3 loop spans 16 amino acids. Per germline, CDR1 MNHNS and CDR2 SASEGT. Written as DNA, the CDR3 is TGTGCCAGCTGTGAAACTAGCGGGGGGTTCACAGATACGCAGTATTTT. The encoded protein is CASCETSGGFTDTQYF.

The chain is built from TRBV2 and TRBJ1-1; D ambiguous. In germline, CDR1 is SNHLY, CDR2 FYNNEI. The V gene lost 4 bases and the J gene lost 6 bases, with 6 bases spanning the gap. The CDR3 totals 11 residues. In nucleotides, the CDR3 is TGTGCCAGCAGTGCCGAACCTGAAGCTTTCTTT. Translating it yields CASSAEPEAFF.

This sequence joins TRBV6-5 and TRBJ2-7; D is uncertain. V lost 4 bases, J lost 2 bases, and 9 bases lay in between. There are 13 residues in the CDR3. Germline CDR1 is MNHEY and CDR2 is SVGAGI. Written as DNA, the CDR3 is TGTGCCAGCAGTTTTCGGCCAGCCTACGAGCAGTACTTC. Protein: CASSFRPAYEQYF.

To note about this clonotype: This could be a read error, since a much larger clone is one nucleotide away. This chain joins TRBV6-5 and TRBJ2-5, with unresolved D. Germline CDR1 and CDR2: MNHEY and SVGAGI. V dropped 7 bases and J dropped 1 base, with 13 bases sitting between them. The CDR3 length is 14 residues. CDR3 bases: TGTGCCAGCAATCATGCTCCAGGCCAAGAGACCCAGTACTTC. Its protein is CASNHAPGQETQYF.

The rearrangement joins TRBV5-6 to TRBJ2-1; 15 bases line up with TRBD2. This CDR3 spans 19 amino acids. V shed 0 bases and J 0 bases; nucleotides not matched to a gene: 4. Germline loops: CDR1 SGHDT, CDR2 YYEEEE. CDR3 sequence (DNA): TGTGCCAGCAGCTTGGAAGGGACTAGCGGGGGGAGCTCCTACAATGAGCAGTTCTTC. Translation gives CASSLEGTSGGSSYNEQFF.

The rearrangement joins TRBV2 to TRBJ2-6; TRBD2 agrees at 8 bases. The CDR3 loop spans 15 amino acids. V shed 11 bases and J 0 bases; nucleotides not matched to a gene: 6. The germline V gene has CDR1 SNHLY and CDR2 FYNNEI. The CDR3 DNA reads TGTGCCGCGGGGGGTAGTGTCTCTGGGGCCAACGTCCTGACTTTC. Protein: CAAGGSVSGANVLTF.

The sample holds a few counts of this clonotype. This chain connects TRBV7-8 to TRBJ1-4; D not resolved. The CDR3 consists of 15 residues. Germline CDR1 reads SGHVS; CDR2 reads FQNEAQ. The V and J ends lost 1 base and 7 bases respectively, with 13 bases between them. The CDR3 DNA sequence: TGTGCCAGCAGCTTAGGTGTAGGGCCAAGTGAAAAACTGTTTTTT. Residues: CASSLGVGPSEKLFF.

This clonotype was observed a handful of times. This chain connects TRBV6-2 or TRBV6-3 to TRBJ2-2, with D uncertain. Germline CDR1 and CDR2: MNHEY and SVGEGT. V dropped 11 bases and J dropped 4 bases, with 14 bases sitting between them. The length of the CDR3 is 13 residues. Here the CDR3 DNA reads TGTGCCGTCCCTGGGCAAGGCACCGGGGAGCTGTTTTTT. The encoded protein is CAVPGQGTGELFF.

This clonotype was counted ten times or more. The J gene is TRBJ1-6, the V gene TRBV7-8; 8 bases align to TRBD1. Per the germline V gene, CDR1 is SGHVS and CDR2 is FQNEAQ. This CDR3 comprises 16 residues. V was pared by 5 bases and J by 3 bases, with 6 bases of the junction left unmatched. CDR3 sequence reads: CASSPLGQGYNSPLHF. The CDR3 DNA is TGTGCCAGCAGCCCCCTCGGACAGGGCTATAATTCACCCCTCCACTTT.

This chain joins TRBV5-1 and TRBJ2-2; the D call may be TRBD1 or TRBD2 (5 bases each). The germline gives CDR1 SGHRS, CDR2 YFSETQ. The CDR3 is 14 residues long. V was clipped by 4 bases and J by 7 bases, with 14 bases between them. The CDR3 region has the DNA TGCGCCAGCAGCCCCGGGGCCTCGCGCGGGGAGCTGTTTTTT. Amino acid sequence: CASSPGASRGELFF. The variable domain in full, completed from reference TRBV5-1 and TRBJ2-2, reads KAGVTQTPRYLIKTRGQQVTLSCSPISGHRSVSWYQQTPGQGLQFLFEYFSETQRNKGNFPGRFSGRQFSNSRSEMNVSTLELGDSALYLCASSPGASRGELFFGEGSRLTVL.